This record covers a single T cell receptor beta chain. Its antigen is unidentified. The sample has other DNA sequences that encode this CDR3 too. V lost 0 bases, J lost 0 bases, and 8 bases lay in between. Germline V gene data show CDR1 as GTSNPN and CDR2 as SVGIG (reference sequence). CDR3 size: 14 residues. Once extracted for a subset, genomic DNA was divided evenly among several immunoSEQ plates. TCRdb keeps only in-frame clones here, not all; method: immunoSEQ multiplex PCR. The table lists about 2.2 million clones, 80% to 95% of them singletons. This record comes from a study of shared clonotypes between healthy human individuals. Naive CD8 cells, CD45RO-negative and positively selected for CCR7, excluded terminally differentiated effector memory CD45RA+ cells. Overall study findings and caveats: In four donors, about 5% of naive CD4 clonotypes appeared in common.

V is TRBV30 and J is TRBJ2-5; D perhaps matches TRBD2 (6 bases). Sequenced: naive CD8+ T cells from PBMCs. This sequence was found in a young man in good health. Some clones in this sample may be carry-over from other donors' samples. CDR3 region: CAWSVRGYQETQYF. CDR3 bases: TGTGCCTGGAGTGTTCGGGGGTACCAAGAGACCCAGTACTTC.